These 23 T cell receptor beta chains originate from one sample sequenced in a study of blood T cell repertoires in COVID-19. TCRdb's copy holds only in-frame clones and misses some; the assay was immunoSEQ multiplex PCR. Altogether about 220,000 clones are present, 82% being singletons, with the ten largest covering approximately 5.2%. Sequencing input: peripheral blood. The receptors stem from a woman aged 70-85 years with COVID-19, enrolled during active disease.

V gene TRBV7-2 combines with J gene TRBJ2-2, with 9 bases lining up with TRBD2. Trimming removed 5 bases from V and 2 bases from J; junction bases left unmatched: 3. The CDR3 spans 15 residues. Per the germline V gene, CDR1 is SGHTA and CDR2 is FQGNSA. CDR3 coding DNA: TGTGCCAGCAGCCGGACTAGCGAAAACACCGGGGAGCTGTTTTTT. Residues: CASSRTSENTGELFF.

The gene calls are TRBV27 and TRBJ1-1; 9 bases agree with TRBD1. CDR1 MNHEY and CDR2 SMNVEV come from the germline V gene (reference sequence). The CDR3 extends over 16 amino acids. The junction had 12 bases not matched to a gene; V was cut back by 5 bases and J by 5 bases. CDR3 in DNA: TGTGCCAGCAGTCCAGAGCGGACAGGGGCTCCGACTGAAGCTTTCTTT. It codes for CASSPERTGAPTEAFF.

This chain joins TRBV6-2 or TRBV6-3 and TRBJ2-7, with D perhaps matching TRBD2 (5 bases). Germline loops: CDR1 MNHEY, CDR2 SVGEGT. CDR3 length: 14 amino acids. With 2 bases removed from V and 0 bases from J, the gap between germline ends came to 8 bases. The chain's CDR3 is CASSYGGFSYEQYF. As DNA, the CDR3 is TGTGCCAGCAGTTACGGCGGGTTCTCCTACGAGCAGTACTTC.

The chain combines TRBV5-5 with TRBJ1-5; a possible D gene is TRBD1 (6 bases). This CDR3 has 16 amino acids. The V end was cut by 3 bases, the J end by 0 bases, with 13 bases between. From germline, CDR1 is SGHKS and CDR2 YYEKEE (reference sequence). The CDR3 loop is CASSYGQPNSNQPQHF. CDR3 bases: TGTGCCAGCAGCTACGGACAGCCAAATAGCAATCAGCCCCAGCATTTT. The full variable domain, in which reference TRBV5-5 and TRBJ1-5 provide the parts outside the CDR3, is DAGVTQSPTHLIKTRGQQVTLRCSPISGHKSVSWYQQVLGQGPQFIFQYYEKEERGRGNFPDRFSARQFPNYSSELNVNALLLGDSALYLCASSYGQPNSNQPQHFGDGTRLSIL.

The CDR3 is CASSYSPGAAFF. The DNA of the CDR3 is TGTGCCAGCAGTTACTCCCCAGGTGCTGCTTTCTTT. The chain combines TRBV6-6 with TRBJ1-1; D call uncertain. Germline CDR1 MNHNY, CDR2 SVGAGI (reference sequence). This CDR3 region has 12 residues. Trimming pared 0 bases from V and 11 bases from J, leaving 10 bases between.

The V gene is TRBV7-2, the J gene TRBJ2-3; the match to TRBD2 covers 12 bases. Unmatched junction bases numbered 17, after V lost 5 bases and J lost 5 bases. CDR1 and CDR2 (germline): SGHTA, FQGNSA. This CDR3 contains 19 residues. CDR3 residues: CASSPRVRLAGGPQDTQYF. The DNA for the CDR3 is TGTGCCAGCAGCCCCCGCGTCCGTCTAGCGGGAGGGCCCCAAGATACGCAGTATTTT.

V and J are TRBV5-1 and TRBJ2-2; 8 nucleotides line up with TRBD2. The germline V gene encodes CDR1 SGHRS and CDR2 YFSETQ. This CDR3 region has 14 residues. The V and J ends lost 2 bases and 8 bases, in that order; junction bases with no gene match: 5. The CDR3 DNA reads as TGCGCCAGCAGCTTCGGACTAGCTGATGGGGAGCTGTTTTTT. Translation gives CASSFGLADGELFF.

The rearrangement links TRBV5-1 to TRBJ1-6, with 9 positions matching TRBD1. CDR3 length: 15 amino acids. Germline V CDR1 and CDR2: SGHRS, YFSETQ. The ends lost 4 bases at V and 6 bases at J; junction bases unmatched: 5. The CDR3: CASSVIQGANSPLHF. The CDR3 nucleotides are TGCGCCAGCAGCGTAATACAGGGGGCTAATTCACCCCTCCACTTT.

This chain uses TRBV19 with TRBJ2-6, with D perhaps matching TRBD2 (5 bases). The CDR3 is 18 amino acids. Germline V lookup: CDR1 LNHDA, CDR2 SQIVND (reference sequence). The V end lost 2 bases, the J end lost 0 bases, and 14 bases lay between the germline ends. CDR3 in DNA: TGTGCCAGTAGTATACCCCGCGGGCGCGTCTCTGGGGCCAACGTCCTGACTTTC. It is translated as CASSIPRGRVSGANVLTF.

The CDR3 protein is CASSRRNPGAGDTQYF. In DNA, the CDR3 is TGTGCCAGCAGCCGAAGGAACCCAGGGGCTGGAGATACGCAGTATTTT. The chain couples TRBV3-1 (or the pseudogene TRBV3-2) to TRBJ2-3, with a possible D match to TRBD1 (6 bases). CDR1 is LGHDT and CDR2 is YNNKEL in the germline V gene (reference sequence). CDR3 length equals 16 residues. The V and J ends lost 4 bases and 5 bases respectively, with 19 bases between them.

The chain joins TRBV7-9 to TRBJ1-2; 11 positions agree with TRBD1. CDR3 size: 14 residues. V shed 1 base, J shed 6 bases, and the junction held 1 base outside the gene matches. The germline gives CDR1 SEHNR, CDR2 FQNEAQ (reference sequence). The CDR3 nucleotides read TGTGCCAGCAGCTTAGGGGACAGGGGGAATGGCTACACCTTC. Residues: CASSLGDRGNGYTF. The entire variable domain, with the rest obtained from reference TRBV7-9 and TRBJ1-2, is as follows: DTGVSQNPRHKITKRGQNVTFRCDPISEHNRLYWYRQTLGQGPEFLTYFQNEAQLEKSRLLSDRFSAERPKGSFSTLEIQRTEQGDSAMYLCASSLGDRGNGYTFGSGTRLTVV.

This clone was observed at least ten times. The V call is TRBV11-3, the J call TRBJ2-7; tentative D call: TRBD2 (5 bases). The germline CDR1 and CDR2 sequences are SGHNT and YENEEA. V was trimmed by 5 bases and J by 5 bases, leaving 10 bases between them. The CDR3 runs 12 residues. The DNA for the CDR3 is TGTGCCAGCAGCCGGGATCGGGACGAGCAGTACTTC. This sequence encodes CASSRDRDEQYF.

The chain combines TRBV27 with TRBJ2-1; 9 bases map to TRBD1. Germline CDR1 reads MNHEY; CDR2 reads SMNVEV (reference sequence). J was trimmed by 13 bases and V by 5 bases; bases with no gene match: 12. The CDR3 sequence is 14 residues long. The CDR3 protein is CASSRPGQGVAQFF. CDR3 bases: TGTGCCAGCAGTCGGCCGGGACAGGGCGTAGCACAGTTCTTC.

The chain uses TRBV30 and TRBJ2-5; maybe TRBD2 (6 bases). CDR3 length: 14 amino acids. V was clipped by 4 bases and J by 5 bases, with 17 bases between them. Germline V gene sequence: CDR1 GTSNPN, CDR2 SVGIG (reference sequence). The CDR3 loop is CAWTPGLHGETQYF. The DNA of the CDR3 is TGTGCCTGGACCCCGGGACTTCACGGGGAGACCCAGTACTTC.

The chain joins TRBV5-1 to TRBJ1-4, with 7 bases that match TRBD1. Germline V gene data show CDR1 as SGHRS and CDR2 as YFSETQ. Unmatched junction bases numbered 4, after V lost 3 bases and J lost 2 bases. The CDR3 loop spans 15 amino acids. The CDR3 sequence is CASSWTTGTNEKLFF. The DNA for the CDR3 is TGCGCCAGCAGCTGGACGACAGGGACTAATGAAAAACTGTTTTTT.

The chain couples TRBV5-1 to TRBJ2-6; 9 nucleotides match TRBD1. The CDR3 totals 15 residues. Germline lookup yields CDR1 SGHRS and CDR2 YFSETQ. V lost 4 bases and J lost 9; bases outside the gene matches: 8. The CDR3 nucleotides read TGCGCCAGCAGCACGTCCGGGACAGGGTACAACGTCCTGACTTTC. Encoded protein: CASSTSGTGYNVLTF.

The chain links TRBV12-3 or TRBV12-4 to TRBJ1-1; the match to TRBD1 covers 7 bases. This CDR3 has 13 residues. The V segment lost 5 bases and the J segment 3 bases; nucleotides outside the gene matches: 3. This chain's CDR3 is CASSRRGDTEAFF. DNA for the CDR3: TGTGCCAGCAGTCGCAGGGGGGACACTGAAGCTTTCTTT.

This clone was observed a single time. This chain connects TRBV5-1 to TRBJ2-3; D unclear. Germline V gives CDR1 SGHRS, CDR2 YFSETQ. The V and J ends lost 0 bases and 4 bases respectively, with 6 bases between them. The CDR3 has 13 residues. The CDR3 loop is CASSLANADTQYF. CDR3 DNA sequence: TGCGCCAGCAGCTTGGCTAACGCAGATACGCAGTATTTT.

This chain uses TRBV19 with TRBJ2-2, with D possibly being TRBD2 (7 bases). Germline V lookup: CDR1 LNHDA, CDR2 SQIVND (reference sequence). CDR3 length equals 16 residues. V lost 5 bases and J 7 bases, leaving 20 bases between the germline ends. The CDR3 spells CASSSREGGAVGELFF. CDR3 sequence (DNA): TGTGCCAGTAGTTCAAGGGAGGGGGGCGCGGTCGGGGAGCTGTTTTTT.

The CDR3 bases are TGTGCCAGCAGTTACTCGGACTGGTCAGGGACCCAGTACTTC. Translating gives CASSYSDWSGTQYF. The chain joins TRBV6-6 to TRBJ2-5; tentative D call: TRBD2 (5 bases). This CDR3 spans 14 amino acids. Germline V gives CDR1 MNHNY, CDR2 SVGAGI (reference sequence). Trimming pared 0 bases from V and 7 bases from J, leaving 12 bases between.

The rearrangement uses TRBV7-9 and TRBJ2-3; TRBD1 is a possible D gene (6 bases). The CDR3 is 15 amino acids. The ends were cut back, 4 bases at V and 7 bases at J, with 18 bases in the middle. CDR1 is SEHNR, CDR2 FQNEAQ, per germline (reference sequence). The CDR3 bases are TGTGCCAGCAGCTCAGGGGATTCAGCTCCTTATACGCAGTATTTT. This gives the protein CASSSGDSAPYTQYF.

The J gene is TRBJ1-5, the V gene TRBV7-9; TRBD1 agrees at 10 bases. This CDR3 has 15 amino acids. Germline V CDR1 and CDR2: SEHNR, FQNEAQ (reference sequence). Trimming removed 5 bases from V and 5 bases from J; junction bases left unmatched: 6. CDR3 sequence: CASSISGQGYQPQHF. DNA for the CDR3: TGTGCCAGCAGCATATCGGGACAGGGGTATCAGCCCCAGCATTTT. The full variable domain, completed using reference TRBV7-9 and TRBJ1-5, is DTGVSQNPRHKITKRGQNVTFRCDPISEHNRLYWYRQTLGQGPEFLTYFQNEAQLEKSRLLSDRFSAERPKGSFSTLEIQRTEQGDSAMYLCASSISGQGYQPQHFGDGTRLSIL.

The V gene is TRBV9, the J gene TRBJ2-7; weak D call: TRBD2 (5 bases). The V end lost 1 base, the J end lost 6 bases, and 17 bases lay between the germline ends. This CDR3 is built from 15 residues. CDR1 and CDR2 (germline): SGDLS, YYNGEE. CDR3 sequence: CASSVSGEPLGEQYF. CDR3 DNA sequence: TGTGCCAGCAGCGTAAGTGGGGAGCCCCTTGGCGAGCAGTACTTC.